This T cell receptor (beta chain) was obtained from a study of neurological immune-mediated disorders. This clonotype was seen at least ten times. Its specificity is unknown. Points from the study as a whole: The multiple sclerosis repertoire cluster was associated with no clinical or MRI feature.

The CDR3 consists of 14 residues. Looked up from germline, CDR1 is SEHNR and CDR2 is FQNEAQ (reference sequence). V lost 3 bases, J lost 8 bases, and 9 bases stayed unmatched. TCRdb reprocessed the 5' RACE reads with MiXCR, giving one entry per CDR3 protein. The data contain approximately 74,000 distinct CDR3 sequences, roughly 5% of them singletons. The chain uses TRBV7-9 and TRBJ1-2; 7 positions agree with TRBD1. The sequenced sample was PBMCs. The clonotype was recovered from a man aged 18-30 years with multiple sclerosis. CDR3 amino acids: CASSLGDSLWGYTF. CDR3 coding DNA: TGTGCCAGCAGCTTGGGGGACAGCTTGTGGGGCTACACCTTC.